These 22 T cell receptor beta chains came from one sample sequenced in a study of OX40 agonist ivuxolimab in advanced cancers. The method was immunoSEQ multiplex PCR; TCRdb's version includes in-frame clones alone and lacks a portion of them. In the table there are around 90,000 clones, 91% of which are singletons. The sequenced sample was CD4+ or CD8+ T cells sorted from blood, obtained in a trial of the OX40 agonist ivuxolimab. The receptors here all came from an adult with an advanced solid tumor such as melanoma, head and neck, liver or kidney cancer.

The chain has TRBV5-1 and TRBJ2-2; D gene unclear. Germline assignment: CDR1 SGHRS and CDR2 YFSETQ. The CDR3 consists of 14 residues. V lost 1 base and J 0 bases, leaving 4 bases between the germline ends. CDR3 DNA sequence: TGCGCCAGCAGCTTGAGTGCGAACACCGGGGAGCTGTTTTTT. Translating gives CASSLSANTGELFF.

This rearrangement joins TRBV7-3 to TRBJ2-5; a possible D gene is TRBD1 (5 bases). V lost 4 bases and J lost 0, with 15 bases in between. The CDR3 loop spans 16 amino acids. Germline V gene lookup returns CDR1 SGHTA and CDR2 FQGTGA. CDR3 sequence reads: CASSSRDREYQETQYF. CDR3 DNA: TGTGCCAGCAGCTCGCGAGACAGAGAGTACCAAGAGACCCAGTACTTC.

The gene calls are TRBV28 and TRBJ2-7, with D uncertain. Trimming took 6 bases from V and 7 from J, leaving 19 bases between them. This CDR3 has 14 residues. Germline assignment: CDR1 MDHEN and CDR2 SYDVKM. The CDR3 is CASSGGFGLGEQYF. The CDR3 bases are TGTGCCAGCAGCGGCGGCTTTGGGTTAGGGGAGCAGTACTTC.

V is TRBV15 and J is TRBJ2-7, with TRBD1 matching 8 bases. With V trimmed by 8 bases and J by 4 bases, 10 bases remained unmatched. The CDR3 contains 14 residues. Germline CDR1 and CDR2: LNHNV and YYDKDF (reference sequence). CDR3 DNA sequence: TGTGCCACCGCGATTAGGACAGGGTTGTACGAGCAGTACTTC. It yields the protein CATAIRTGLYEQYF. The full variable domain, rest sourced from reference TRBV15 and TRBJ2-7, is DAMVIQNPRYQVTQFGKPVTLSCSQTLNHNVMYWYQQKSSQAPKLLFHYYDKDFNNEADTPDNFQSRRPNTSFCFLDIRSPGLGDTAMYLCATAIRTGLYEQYFGPGTRLTVT.

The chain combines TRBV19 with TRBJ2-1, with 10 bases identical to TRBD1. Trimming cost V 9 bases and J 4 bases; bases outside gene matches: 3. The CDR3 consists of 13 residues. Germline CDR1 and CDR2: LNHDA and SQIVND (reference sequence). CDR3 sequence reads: CASRDRGYNEQFF. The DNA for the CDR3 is TGTGCCAGCCGGGACAGGGGATACAATGAGCAGTTCTTC.

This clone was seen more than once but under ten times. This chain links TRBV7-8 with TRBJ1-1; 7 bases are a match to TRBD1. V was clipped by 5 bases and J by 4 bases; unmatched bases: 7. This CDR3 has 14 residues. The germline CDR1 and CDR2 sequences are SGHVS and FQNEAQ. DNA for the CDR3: TGTGCCAGCAGCGTCGACAGGGTGAGCACTGAAGCTTTCTTT. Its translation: CASSVDRVSTEAFF.

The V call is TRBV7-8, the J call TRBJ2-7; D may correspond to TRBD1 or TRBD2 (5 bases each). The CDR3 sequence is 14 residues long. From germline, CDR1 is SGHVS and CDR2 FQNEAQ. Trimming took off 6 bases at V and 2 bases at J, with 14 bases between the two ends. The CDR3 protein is CASSLGDPPYEQYF. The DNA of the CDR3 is TGTGCCAGCAGTCTGGGGGACCCTCCCTACGAGCAGTACTTC.

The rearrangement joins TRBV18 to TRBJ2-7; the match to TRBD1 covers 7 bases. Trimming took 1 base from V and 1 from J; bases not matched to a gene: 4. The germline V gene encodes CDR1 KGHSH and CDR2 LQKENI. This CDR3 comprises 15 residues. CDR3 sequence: CASSPLTGASYEQYF. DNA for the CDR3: TGTGCCAGCTCACCACTCACAGGGGCTTCCTACGAGCAGTACTTC.

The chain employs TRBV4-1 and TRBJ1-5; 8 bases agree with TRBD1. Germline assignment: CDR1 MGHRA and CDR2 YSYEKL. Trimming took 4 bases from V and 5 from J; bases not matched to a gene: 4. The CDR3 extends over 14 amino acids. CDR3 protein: CASSPQTGDQPQHF. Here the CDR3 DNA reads TGCGCCAGCAGCCCTCAGACAGGGGATCAGCCCCAGCATTTT.

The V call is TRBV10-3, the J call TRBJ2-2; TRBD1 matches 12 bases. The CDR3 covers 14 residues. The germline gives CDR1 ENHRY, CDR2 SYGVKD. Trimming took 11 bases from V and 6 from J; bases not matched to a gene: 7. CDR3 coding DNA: TGTGCCGCTTTGGGGACAGGGGGCTCCGGGGAGCTGTTTTTT. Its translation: CAALGTGGSGELFF.

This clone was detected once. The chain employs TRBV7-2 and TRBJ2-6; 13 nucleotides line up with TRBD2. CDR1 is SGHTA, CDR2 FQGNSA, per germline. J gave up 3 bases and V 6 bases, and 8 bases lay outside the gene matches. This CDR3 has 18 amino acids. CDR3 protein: CASRLAGGPVGGANVLTF. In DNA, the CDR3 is TGTGCCAGCAGACTAGCGGGAGGGCCTGTCGGTGGGGCCAACGTCCTGACTTTC.

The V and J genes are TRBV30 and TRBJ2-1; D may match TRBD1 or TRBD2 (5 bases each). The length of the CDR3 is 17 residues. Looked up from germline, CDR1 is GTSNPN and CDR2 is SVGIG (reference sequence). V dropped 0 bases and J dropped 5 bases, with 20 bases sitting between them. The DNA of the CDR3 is TGTGCCTGGAGTGTACGATTTAGAAGGGGAGCCCACAATGAGCAGTTCTTC. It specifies CAWSVRFRRGAHNEQFF.

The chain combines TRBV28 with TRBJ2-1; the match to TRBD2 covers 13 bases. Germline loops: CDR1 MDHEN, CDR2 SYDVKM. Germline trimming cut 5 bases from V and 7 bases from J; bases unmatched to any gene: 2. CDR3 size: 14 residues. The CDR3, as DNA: TGTGCCAGCAGTAGGACTAGCGGGAGAAATGAGCAGTTCTTC. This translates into CASSRTSGRNEQFF.

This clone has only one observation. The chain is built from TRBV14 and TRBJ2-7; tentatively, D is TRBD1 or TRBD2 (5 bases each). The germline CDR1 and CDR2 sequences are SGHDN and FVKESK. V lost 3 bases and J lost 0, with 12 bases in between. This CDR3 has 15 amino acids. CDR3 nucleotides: TGTGCCAGCAGCCACCGGGACGGTTTCTCCTACGAGCAGTACTTC. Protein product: CASSHRDGFSYEQYF.

The CDR3: CASSLQGASNEQFF. CDR3 coding DNA: TGCGCCAGCAGCTTGCAGGGGGCCAGCAATGAGCAGTTCTTC. The V and J genes are TRBV5-1 and TRBJ2-1; 8 positions match TRBD1. V shed 1 base and J 6 bases; nucleotides not matched to a gene: 3. The germline CDR1 and CDR2 sequences are SGHRS and YFSETQ. The CDR3 loop spans 14 amino acids.

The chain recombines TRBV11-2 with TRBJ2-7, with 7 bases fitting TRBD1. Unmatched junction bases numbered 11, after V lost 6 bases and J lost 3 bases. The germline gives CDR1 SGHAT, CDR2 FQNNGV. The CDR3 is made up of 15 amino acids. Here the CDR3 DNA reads TGTGCCAGCAGTCCTAGGGGGCTCTCAGACTACGAGCAGTACTTC. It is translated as CASSPRGLSDYEQYF.

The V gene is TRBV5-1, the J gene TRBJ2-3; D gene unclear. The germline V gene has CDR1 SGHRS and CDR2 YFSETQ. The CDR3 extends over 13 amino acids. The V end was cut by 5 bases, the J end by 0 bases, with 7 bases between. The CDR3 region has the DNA TGCGCCAGCAGGGATCGTAGCACAGATACGCAGTATTTT. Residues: CASRDRSTDTQYF.

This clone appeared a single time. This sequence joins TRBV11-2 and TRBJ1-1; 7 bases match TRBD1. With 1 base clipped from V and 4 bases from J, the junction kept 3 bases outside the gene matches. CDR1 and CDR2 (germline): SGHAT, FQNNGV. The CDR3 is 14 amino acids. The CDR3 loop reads CASSLGGTVTEAFF. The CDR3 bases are TGTGCCAGCAGCTTAGGGGGGACAGTCACTGAAGCTTTCTTT.

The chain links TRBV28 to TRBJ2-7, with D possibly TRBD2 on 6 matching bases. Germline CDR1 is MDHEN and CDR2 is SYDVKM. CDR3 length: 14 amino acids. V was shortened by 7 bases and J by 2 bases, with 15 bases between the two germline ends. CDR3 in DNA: TGTGCCAGCACCTTCGGGAGCCACGCCTACGAGCAGTACTTC. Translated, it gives CASTFGSHAYEQYF.

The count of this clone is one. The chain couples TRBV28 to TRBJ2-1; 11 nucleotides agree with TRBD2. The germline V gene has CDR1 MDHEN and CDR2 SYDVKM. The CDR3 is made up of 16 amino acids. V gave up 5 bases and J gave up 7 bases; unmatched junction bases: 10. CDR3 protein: CASSPPPSGGKNEQFF. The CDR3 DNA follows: TGTGCCAGCAGTCCGCCCCCTAGCGGGGGGAAAAATGAGCAGTTCTTC.

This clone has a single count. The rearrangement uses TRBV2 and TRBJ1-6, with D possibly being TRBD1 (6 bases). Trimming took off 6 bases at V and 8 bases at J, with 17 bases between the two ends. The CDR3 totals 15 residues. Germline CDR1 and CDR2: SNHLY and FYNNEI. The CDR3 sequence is CASSPTTGPYSPLHF. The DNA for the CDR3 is TGTGCCAGCAGCCCTACTACAGGGCCTTATTCACCCCTCCACTTT.

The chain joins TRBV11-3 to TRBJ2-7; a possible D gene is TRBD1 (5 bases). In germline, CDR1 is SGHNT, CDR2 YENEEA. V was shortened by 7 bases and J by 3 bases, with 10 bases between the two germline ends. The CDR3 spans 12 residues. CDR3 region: CASTDSYYEQYF. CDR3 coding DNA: TGTGCCAGCACCGACAGTTACTACGAGCAGTACTTC.